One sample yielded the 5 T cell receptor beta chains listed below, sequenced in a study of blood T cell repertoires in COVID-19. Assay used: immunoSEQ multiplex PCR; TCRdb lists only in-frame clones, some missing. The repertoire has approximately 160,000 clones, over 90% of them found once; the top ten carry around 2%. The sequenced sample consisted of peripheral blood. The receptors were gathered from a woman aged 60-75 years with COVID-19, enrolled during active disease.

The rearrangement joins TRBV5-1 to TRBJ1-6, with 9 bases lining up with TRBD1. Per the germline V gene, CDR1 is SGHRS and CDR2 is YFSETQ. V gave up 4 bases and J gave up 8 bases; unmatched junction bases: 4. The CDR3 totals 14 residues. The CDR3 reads CASSRRDRDSPLHF. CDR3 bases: TGCGCCAGCAGCCGGAGGGACAGGGATTCACCCCTCCACTTT.

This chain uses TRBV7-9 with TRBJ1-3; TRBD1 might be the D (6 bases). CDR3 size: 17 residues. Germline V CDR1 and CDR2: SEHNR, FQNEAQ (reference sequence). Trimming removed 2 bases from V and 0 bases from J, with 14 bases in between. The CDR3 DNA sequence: TGTGCCAGCAGCTTATTCAGGGGCCGACCCTCTGGAAACACCATATATTTT. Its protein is CASSLFRGRPSGNTIYF.

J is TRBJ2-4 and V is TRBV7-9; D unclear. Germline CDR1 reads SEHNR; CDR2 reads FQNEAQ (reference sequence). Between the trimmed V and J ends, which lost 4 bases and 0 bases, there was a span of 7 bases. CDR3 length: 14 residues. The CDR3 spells CASSSRSAKNIQYF. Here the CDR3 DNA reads TGTGCCAGCAGCTCGAGGTCAGCCAAAAACATTCAGTACTTC. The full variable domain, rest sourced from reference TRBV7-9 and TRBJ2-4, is DTGVSQNPRHKITKRGQNVTFRCDPISEHNRLYWYRQTLGQGPEFLTYFQNEAQLEKSRLLSDRFSAERPKGSFSTLEIQRTEQGDSAMYLCASSSRSAKNIQYFGAGTRLSVL.

The DNA of the CDR3 is TGTGCCAGCAGCTTAGAGACAGGCGACTCCTACAATGAGCAGTTCTTC. The encoded protein is CASSLETGDSYNEQFF. The genes are TRBV7-6 and TRBJ2-1; D is possibly TRBD1 (6 bases). The length of the CDR3 is 16 residues. Trimming cost V 1 base and J 0 bases, with 10 bases left between them. CDR1 is SGHVS and CDR2 is FNYEAQ in the germline V gene.

In nucleotides, the CDR3 is TGTGCCAGCAGCCAAGATGAATGGAGGGACCAGCCCCAGCATTTT. Protein product: CASSQDEWRDQPQHF. The rearrangement joins TRBV4-2 to TRBJ1-5, with D possibly TRBD1 on 5 matching bases. CDR3 length: 15 residues. Germline V gene sequence: CDR1 LGHNA, CDR2 YNFKEQ. Trimming shortened V by 0 bases and J by 7 bases, and 13 bases separated the two germline ends.